The 29 T cell receptor beta chains reported below all come from one sample, sequenced in a study of blood T cells in healthy people across ages. The authors ran a second PCR of about 7 to 12 cycles using a sample-barcoded 5' primer and a J-beta primer mix. TCRdb recomputed calls from the 5' RACE reads with MiXCR, one row per CDR3 protein. The profile shows about 1.7 million distinct CDR3 sequences, 25% to 30% of them singletons. Sequences were obtained from blood. The receptor source for this set is a woman aged 25 to 45 in good health.

The chain has TRBV27 and TRBJ2-7, with 10 bases that match TRBD2. Germline assignment: CDR1 MNHEY and CDR2 SMNVEV (reference sequence). J lost 6 bases, V lost 0 bases, and 5 bases had no gene match. This CDR3 spans 15 amino acids. The CDR3 nucleotides read TGTGCCAGCAGTTTATCGGTAGCGGGAGGAGTCGAGCAGTACTTC. Translating gives CASSLSVAGGVEQYF.

This clonotype was recorded at least ten times. The J gene is TRBJ2-7, the V gene TRBV4-3; D ambiguous. Trimming stripped 1 base from V and 1 base from J, with 14 bases between. In germline, CDR1 is LGHNA, CDR2 YSLEER. The CDR3 is 16 residues long. The chain's CDR3 is CASSQVDGEVSYEQYF. The CDR3, as DNA: TGCGCCAGCAGCCAAGTTGACGGTGAGGTATCCTACGAGCAGTACTTC.

This chain links TRBV12-3 or TRBV12-4 with TRBJ1-6; D is perhaps TRBD1 (5 bases). Deletions cut 7 bases from V and 11 bases from J, with 21 bases between. The CDR3 extends over 15 amino acids. CDR3 sequence (DNA): TGTGCCAGCACCATGGGAGGGGATGGGGCGGCACCCCTCCACTTT. Its translation: CASTMGGDGAAPLHF.

V usage is TRBV12-5 and J usage is TRBJ2-7, with TRBD1 identical over 9 bases. Germline V gene data show CDR1 as LGHNT and CDR2 as FRNRAP. The CDR3 is 17 residues long. The junction had 14 bases not matched to a gene; V was cut back by 6 bases and J by 2 bases. The CDR3 loop is CASGPRTGTGSAYEQYF. The CDR3 nucleotides read TGTGCTAGTGGCCCTAGAACCGGGACAGGGTCCGCCTACGAGCAGTACTTC.

This rearrangement joins TRBV11-2 to TRBJ2-7; tentatively, D is TRBD1 or TRBD2 (6 bases each). The CDR3 spans 15 residues. Between the trimmed V and J ends, which lost 0 bases and 3 bases, there was a span of 12 bases. CDR1 is SGHAT, CDR2 FQNNGV, per germline. The chain's CDR3 is CASSLEGGDIYEQYF. The DNA for the CDR3 is TGTGCCAGCAGCTTAGAAGGAGGGGACATCTACGAGCAGTACTTC.

This clonotype was counted many times. J is TRBJ2-1 and V is TRBV12-3 or TRBV12-4; 9 nucleotides align to TRBD1. Trimming removed 5 bases from V and 10 bases from J; junction bases left unmatched: 6. The CDR3 spans 13 residues. For the CDR3, the DNA is TGTGCCAGCAGTCAGACAGGGGGTCGGGAGCAGTTCTTC. It encodes CASSQTGGREQFF.

Ten or more counts support this clonotype. The chain employs TRBV20-1 and TRBJ2-7; no firm D call. Trimming removed 0 bases at V and 5 bases at J, with 11 bases between. Germline V gene data show CDR1 as DFQATT and CDR2 as SNEGSKA (reference sequence). The CDR3 runs 13 residues. The CDR3 protein is CSARESYLNEQYF. CDR3 nucleotide sequence: TGCAGTGCTAGAGAGAGTTACCTCAACGAGCAGTACTTC.

The rearrangement uses TRBV5-1 and TRBJ1-6, with 10 nucleotides matching TRBD1. CDR1 and CDR2 (germline): SGHRS, YFSETQ. J gave up 10 bases and V 7 bases, and 11 bases lay outside the gene matches. This CDR3 is 15 amino acids long. This CDR3 reads CASARDRGQGSPLHF. DNA of the CDR3: TGCGCCAGCGCCCGGGACAGGGGACAGGGGTCACCCCTCCACTTT.

This clonotype occurred many times. This chain links TRBV12-3 or TRBV12-4 with TRBJ2-1; D possibly uses TRBD1 or TRBD2 (5 bases each). This CDR3 comprises 11 residues. The V end lost 6 bases, the J end lost 9 bases, and 9 bases lay between the germline ends. CDR3 DNA: TGTGCCAGCAGCTCTGGGGGTGAGCAGTTCTTC. Its translation: CASSSGGEQFF.

This clonotype has just a few counts. The V gene is TRBV12-5, the J gene TRBJ1-5, with a possible D match to TRBD1 (5 bases). In germline, CDR1 is LGHNT, CDR2 FRNRAP. The CDR3 has 17 residues. The V gene lost 0 bases and the J gene lost 2 bases, with 14 bases spanning the gap. For the CDR3, the DNA is TGTGCTAGTGGTTTGGTACTCCTAGGGGAAGGCAATCAGCCCCAGCATTTT. Encoded protein: CASGLVLLGEGNQPQHF.

J is TRBJ2-7 and V is TRBV7-2; 10 nucleotides line up with TRBD2. The CDR3 is 13 residues long. Trimming took 4 bases from V and 7 from J; bases not matched to a gene: 4. Germline assignment: CDR1 SGHTA and CDR2 FQGNSA. CDR3 in DNA: TGTGCCAGCAGCTCGCAGCGGGGGGGTGAGCAGTACTTC. This gives the protein CASSSQRGGEQYF. The entire variable domain, with the rest obtained from reference TRBV7-2 and TRBJ2-7, is as follows: GAGVSQSPSNKVTEKGKDVELRCDPISGHTALYWYRQSLGQGLEFLIYFQGNSAPDKSGLPSDRFSAERTGGSVSTLTIQRTQQEDSAVYLCASSSQRGGEQYFGPGTRLTVT.

The chain combines TRBV29-1 with TRBJ1-1; D may be TRBD1 (5 bases). V shed 6 bases and J shed 4 bases, with 18 bases lying between them. The CDR3 is made up of 14 amino acids. CDR1 and CDR2 (germline): SQVTM, ANQGSEA. The CDR3 is CSVLAGAPGTEAFF. DNA of the CDR3: TGCAGCGTGCTGGCTGGGGCCCCAGGCACTGAAGCTTTCTTT.

This clonotype has a count of ten or more. This chain connects TRBV7-2 to TRBJ2-5; 10 bases are shared with TRBD2. The CDR3 is 13 residues long. CDR1 and CDR2 from the germline V gene are SGHTA and FQGNSA. With V trimmed by 6 bases and J by 5 bases, 3 bases remained unmatched. CDR3 sequence: CASRPGLAETQYF. As DNA, the CDR3 is TGTGCCAGCAGACCGGGACTAGCGGAGACCCAGTACTTC.

This clonotype has at least ten counts. The rearrangement links TRBV29-1 to TRBJ2-5; D perhaps matches TRBD1 (5 bases). With 4 bases removed from V and 2 bases from J, the gap between germline ends came to 11 bases. The germline CDR1 and CDR2 sequences are SQVTM and ANQGSEA. The CDR3 is 13 residues long. The CDR3 protein is CSVAAGQQETQYF. In nucleotides, the CDR3 is TGCAGCGTTGCGGCAGGGCAACAAGAGACCCAGTACTTC.

The chain employs TRBV27 and TRBJ2-7; D is tentatively TRBD1 or TRBD2 (5 bases each). V gave up 6 bases and J gave up 3 bases, with 12 bases separating them. CDR1 and CDR2 from the germline V gene are MNHEY and SMNVEV (reference sequence). This CDR3 contains 13 residues. The CDR3 loop reads CASRGLGVYEQYF. CDR3 DNA sequence: TGTGCCAGCAGGGGGCTGGGGGTCTACGAGCAGTACTTC.

At least ten counts were recorded for this clonotype. The chain joins TRBV5-1 to TRBJ1-6; D perhaps matches TRBD1 (5 bases). Germline-derived CDR1 and CDR2 are SGHRS and YFSETQ. V gave up 3 bases and J gave up 7 bases, with 8 bases separating them. The CDR3 spans 13 residues. The DNA for the CDR3 is TGCGCCAGCAGCTATGAGGGGAATTCACCCCTCCACTTT. This encodes CASSYEGNSPLHF.

This clonotype was counted between two and nine times. The V call is TRBV30, the J call TRBJ2-7; no definite D call. This CDR3 spans 11 amino acids. V shed 3 bases and J shed 6 bases, with 9 bases lying between them. Germline V gene data show CDR1 as GTSNPN and CDR2 as SVGIG (reference sequence). The CDR3 DNA reads as TGTGCCTGGAGGGGCATGGGCGAGCAGTACTTC. It specifies CAWRGMGEQYF.

This clonotype was observed many times. The V gene is TRBV29-1, the J gene TRBJ2-6; D is unclear. Germline V CDR1 and CDR2: SQVTM, ANQGSEA. The CDR3 totals 10 residues. Deletions cut 2 bases from V and 8 bases from J, with 1 base between. The CDR3: CSVESNVLTF. CDR3 nucleotide sequence: TGCAGCGTTGAATCCAACGTCCTGACTTTC. Variable domain in full (rest from reference TRBV29-1 and TRBJ2-6): SAVISQKPSRDICQRGTSLTIQCQVDSQVTMMFWYRQQPGQSLTLIATANQGSEATYESGFVIDKFPISRPNLTFSTLTVSNMSPEDSSIYLCSVESNVLTFGAGSRLTVL.

This rearrangement joins TRBV11-2 to TRBJ2-1; no clear D gene. The CDR3 covers 15 residues. The V gene lost 0 bases and the J gene lost 0 bases, with 6 bases spanning the gap. CDR1 SGHAT and CDR2 FQNNGV come from the germline V gene. The CDR3: CASSLEPRSYNEQFF. Here the CDR3 DNA reads TGTGCCAGCAGCTTAGAACCTCGCTCCTACAATGAGCAGTTCTTC.

The V gene is TRBV6-1, the J gene TRBJ2-1, with 8 bases that match TRBD2. J lost 8 bases, V lost 3 bases, and 9 bases had no gene match. This CDR3 contains 15 residues. CDR1 MNHNS and CDR2 SASEGT come from the germline V gene. CDR3 sequence (DNA): TGTGCCAGCAGTGATTCCCGGGGGGGCCGAGATGAGCAGTTCTTC. It specifies CASSDSRGGRDEQFF.

The rearrangement links TRBV2 to TRBJ1-2, with D possibly matching TRBD1 (6 bases). This CDR3 is 14 amino acids long. V lost 4 bases to trimming and J lost 8 bases, with 17 bases between them. The germline gives CDR1 SNHLY, CDR2 FYNNEI. CDR3 region: CASSGTASLGGYTF. The CDR3 DNA reads TGTGCCAGCAGTGGGACAGCCAGCCTCGGAGGCTACACCTTC. The whole variable domain, remainder taken from reference TRBV2 and TRBJ1-2, is EPEVTQTPSHQVTQMGQEVILRCVPISNHLYFYWYRQILGQKVEFLVSFYNNEISEKSEIFDDQFSVERPDGSNFTLKIRSTKLEDSAMYFCASSGTASLGGYTFGSGTRLTVV.

The chain links TRBV7-3 to TRBJ2-2; 10 bases are a match to TRBD1. CDR1 is SGHTA, CDR2 FQGTGA, per germline. The V gene end was trimmed by 1 base and the J gene end by 6 bases; junction bases not matched to a gene: 2. The CDR3 consists of 15 residues. CDR3 nucleotides: TGTGCCAGCAGCTTAAGACAGGGGGCTTCCGGGGAGCTGTTTTTT. Its translation is CASSLRQGASGELFF. Full variable domain (rest looked up from reference TRBV7-3 and TRBJ2-2): GAGVSQTPSNKVTEKGKYVELRCDPISGHTALYWYRQSLGQGPEFLIYFQGTGAADDSGLPNDRFFAVRPEGSVSTLKIQRTERGDSAVYLCASSLRQGASGELFFGEGSRLTVL.

CDR3 loop: CATSAGQGRGYTF. For the CDR3, the DNA is TGTGCCACCAGCGCTGGACAGGGCCGGGGCTACACCTTC. The rearrangement uses TRBV24-1 and TRBJ1-2; 8 bases align to TRBD1. V was clipped by 7 bases and J by 8 bases; unmatched bases: 8. In germline, CDR1 is KGHDR, CDR2 SFDVKD. CDR3 size: 13 residues.

CDR3 coding DNA: TGTGCCAGCAAACGGACAAACAATGAGCAGTTCTTC. It yields the protein CASKRTNNEQFF. The chain links TRBV7-9 to TRBJ2-1, with TRBD1 as a possible D gene (5 bases). Trimming pared 7 bases from V and 5 bases from J, leaving 9 bases between. Germline CDR1 is SEHNR and CDR2 is FQNEAQ (reference sequence). CDR3 length equals 12 residues.

The genes are TRBV24-1 and TRBJ2-3; TRBD1 might be the D (6 bases). The CDR3 spans 14 residues. V lost 8 bases, J lost 2 bases, and 13 bases lay in between. Germline V gene data show CDR1 as KGHDR and CDR2 as SFDVKD. The CDR3 loop reads CATKGQGPTDTQYF. As DNA, the CDR3 is TGTGCCACCAAGGGCCAGGGGCCCACAGATACGCAGTATTTT.

Regarding this clonotype: With a much larger clone just one base away, this may be a read error. The V and J genes are TRBV29-1 and TRBJ2-4; the D is unclear. CDR3 length: 14 amino acids. The germline V and J ends were trimmed by 5 bases and 13 bases, with 24 bases remaining between them. Germline CDR1 is SQVTM and CDR2 is ANQGSEA. The CDR3 sequence: CSVLTEYVSYKQYF. Written as DNA, the CDR3 is TGCAGCGTTCTTACGGAGTACGTATCCTACAAGCAGTACTTC. Full variable domain (remainder filled in from reference TRBV29-1 and TRBJ2-4): SAVISQKPSRDICQRGTSLTIQCQVDSQVTMMFWYRQQPGQSLTLIATANQGSEATYESGFVIDKFPISRPNLTFSTLTVSNMSPEDSSIYLCSVLTEYVSYKQYFGAGTRLSVL.

This clonotype was seen more than once but under ten times. The chain uses TRBV20-1 and TRBJ2-3; either TRBD1 or TRBD2 may fit D (5 bases each). Germline CDR1 reads DFQATT; CDR2 reads SNEGSKA (reference sequence). The CDR3 contains 15 residues. Trimming pared 4 bases from V and 2 bases from J, leaving 16 bases between. The CDR3 DNA sequence: TGCAGTGCTACTCCCGGGACGCAGGTCACAGATACGCAGTATTTT. Its protein is CSATPGTQVTDTQYF.

CDR3: CASSLATVTGELFF. The CDR3 nucleotides are TGTGCCAGCAGCTTAGCGACAGTCACCGGGGAGCTGTTTTTT. V usage is TRBV11-2 and J usage is TRBJ2-2, with D perhaps TRBD1 (5 bases). The CDR3 spans 14 residues. V shed 1 base and J shed 4 bases, with 7 bases lying between them. Germline V gene lookup returns CDR1 SGHAT and CDR2 FQNNGV.

This clonotype came up many times. The J gene is TRBJ2-5, the V gene TRBV27; D possibly corresponds to TRBD1 (6 bases). The length of the CDR3 is 14 residues. V was shortened by 5 bases and J by 3 bases, with 13 bases between the two germline ends. Germline lookup yields CDR1 MNHEY and CDR2 SMNVEV (reference sequence). The CDR3 is CASSNSEGEETQYF. Written as DNA, the CDR3 is TGTGCCAGCAGTAATAGCGAGGGGGAAGAGACCCAGTACTTC.